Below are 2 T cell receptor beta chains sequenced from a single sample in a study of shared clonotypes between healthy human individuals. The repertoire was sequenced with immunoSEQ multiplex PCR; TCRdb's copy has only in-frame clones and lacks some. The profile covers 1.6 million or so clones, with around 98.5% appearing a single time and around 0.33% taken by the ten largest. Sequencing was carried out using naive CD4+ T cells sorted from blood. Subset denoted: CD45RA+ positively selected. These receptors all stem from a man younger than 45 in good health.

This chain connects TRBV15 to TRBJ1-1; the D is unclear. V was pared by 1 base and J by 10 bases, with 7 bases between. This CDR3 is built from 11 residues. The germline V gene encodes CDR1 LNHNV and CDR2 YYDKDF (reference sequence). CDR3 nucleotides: TGTGCCACCAGCAGAGGGGTAGGAGCTTTCTTT. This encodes CATSRGVGAFF. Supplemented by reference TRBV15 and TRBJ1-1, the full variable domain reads DAMVIQNPRYQVTQFGKPVTLSCSQTLNHNVMYWYQQKSSQAPKLLFHYYDKDFNNEADTPDNFQSRRPNTSFCFLDIRSPGLGDTAMYLCATSRGVGAFFGQGTRLTVV.

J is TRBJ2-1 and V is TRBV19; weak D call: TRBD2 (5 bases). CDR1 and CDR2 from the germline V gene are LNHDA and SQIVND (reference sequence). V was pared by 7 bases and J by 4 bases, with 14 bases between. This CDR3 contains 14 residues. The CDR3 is CASKMGGSYNEQFF. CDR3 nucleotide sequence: TGTGCCAGTAAAATGGGTGGGAGTTACAATGAGCAGTTCTTC. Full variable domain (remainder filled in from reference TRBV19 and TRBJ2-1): DGGITQSPKYLFRKEGQNVTLSCEQNLNHDAMYWYRQDPGQGLRLIYYSQIVNDFQKGDIAEGYSVSREKKESFPLTVTSAQKNPTAFYLCASKMGGSYNEQFFGPGTRLTVL.